These T cell receptor beta chains were read from a single sample in a study of cytomegalovirus exposure and HLA in healthy donors. Produced via immunoSEQ multiplex PCR; TCRdb's table is partial and in-frame only. The table shows 150,000 to 200,000 clones, with about 80% occurring only once. Material for sequencing was PBMCs. Receptor source: a woman aged 25 to 39 in good health and CMV-seronegative. CDR3s include the opening cysteine and the closing phenylalanine or tryptophan. D genes are given only for firm matches. Expanded clones are given a class, and other clones once, few, many or no size at all.

clone_size	d_call	j_call	v_call	cdr3_nt	cdr3_aa
NA	NA	TRBJ2-6	TRBV28	TGTGCCAGCAGTTCCAGGGTCTTTGGGGCCAACGGCCTGACTTTC	CASSSRVFGANGLTF
NA	NA	TRBJ2-7	TRBV7-2	TGTGCCAGCAGCTCGGGACACCCCTACGAGCAGTACTTC	CASSSGHPYEQYF
NA	TRBD2	TRBJ2-7	TRBV28	TGTGCCAGCAGTTTAGTTATAGCGGGAGAAGGATTTAGCCCCTACGAGCAGTACTTC	CASSLVIAGEGFSPYEQYF
NA	TRBD1	TRBJ2-7	TRBV2	TGTGCCAGCAGTGAGGGACAGGGACTCTCCTACGAGCAGTACTTC	CASSEGQGLSYEQYF
NA	TRBD2	TRBJ2-7	TRBV7-9	TGTGCCAGCAGCTTCGGGACAATAGGACTAGCGGGAGTTGGTGAGCAGTACTTC	CASSFGTIGLAGVGEQYF
once	NA	TRBJ2-5	TRBV7-9	TGTGCCAGCAGCTTCGCAGGGGTCGAGACCCAGTACTTC	CASSFAGVETQYF
NA	NA	TRBJ2-3	TRBV5-1	TGCGCCAGCAAGGAGGGGACCACAGATACGCAGTATTTT	CASKEGTTDTQYF
NA	NA	TRBJ2-1	TRBV27	TGTGCCAGCAGTCCCGGGGACTCGGACAATGAGCAGTTCTTC	CASSPGDSDNEQFF
once	TRBD1	TRBJ1-4	TRBV7-9	TGTGCCAGCAGCTCAGACCGGGACAGGGGCGGTGAAAAACTGTTTTTT	CASSSDRDRGGEKLFF
NA	NA	TRBJ1-1	TRBV7-3	TGTGCCAGCAGCTTATTGGGCAGGAACACTGAAGCTTTCTTT	CASSLLGRNTEAFF
NA	NA	TRBJ1-6	TRBV7-9	TGTGCCAGCAGCTTAACTCAGGGTGGTAATTCACCCCTCCACTTT	CASSLTQGGNSPLHF
NA	TRBD1	TRBJ2-3	TRBV29-1	TGCAGCGTTGAGGGCCGACAGGGTTTTACGAAGGTGACGCAGTATTTT	CSVEGRQGFTKVTQYF
once	NA	TRBJ1-1	TRBV19	TGTGCCAGTAGTATTTGGGAGGGAGATGAAGCTTTCTTT	CASSIWEGDEAFF
NA	TRBD1	TRBJ2-5	TRBV27	TGTGCCAGCAGTATCGGACAGGCGATAACTCAAGAGACCCAGTACTTC	CASSIGQAITQETQYF